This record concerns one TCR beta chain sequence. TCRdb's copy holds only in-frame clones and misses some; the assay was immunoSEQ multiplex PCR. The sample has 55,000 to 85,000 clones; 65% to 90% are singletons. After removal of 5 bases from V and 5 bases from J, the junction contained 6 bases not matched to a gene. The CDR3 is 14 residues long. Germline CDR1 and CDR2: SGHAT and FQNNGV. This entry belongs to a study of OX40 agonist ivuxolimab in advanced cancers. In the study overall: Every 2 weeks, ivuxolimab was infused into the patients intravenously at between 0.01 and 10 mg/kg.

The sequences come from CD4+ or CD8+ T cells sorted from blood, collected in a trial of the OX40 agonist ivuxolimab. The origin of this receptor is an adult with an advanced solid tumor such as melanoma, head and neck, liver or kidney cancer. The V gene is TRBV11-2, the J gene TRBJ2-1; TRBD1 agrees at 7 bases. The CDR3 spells CASSVGTVNNEQFF. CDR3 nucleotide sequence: TGTGCCAGCAGCGTCGGGACAGTAAACAATGAGCAGTTCTTC.